These T cell receptor beta chains were read from a single sample in a study of blood T cell repertoires in COVID-19. The repertoire was sequenced with immunoSEQ multiplex PCR; TCRdb's copy has only in-frame clones and lacks some. Of approximately 160,000 clones in the sample, about 85% were seen once. Specimen: peripheral blood. The receptor set was obtained from a man aged 65 to 79 who had recovered from COVID-19. CDR3s include the opening cysteine and the closing phenylalanine or tryptophan. Each record gives: V gene, J gene, D gene, clone size, CDR3 DNA, CDR3 protein. D genes are given only for firm matches. A row's size may be missing; if present it is once, few, many or a size class.

TRBV5-5	TRBJ2-7	.	once	TGTGCCAGCAGCTTCGGGTTCTCCTACGAGCAGTACTTC	CASSFGFSYEQYF
TRBV2	TRBJ2-3	TRBD2	.	TGTGCCAGTGGGACTAGCGGGAAGGGAGATACGCAGTATTTT	CASGTSGKGDTQYF
TRBV5-4	TRBJ1-2	.	few	TGTGCCAGCAGCTTGCATGGGGCGAACTATGGCTACACCTTC	CASSLHGANYGYTF
TRBV7-2	TRBJ2-3	.	.	TGTGCCAGCAGCTTATGGCGGGATAACACAGATACGCAGTATTTT	CASSLWRDNTDTQYF
TRBV19	TRBJ1-4	TRBD1	.	TGTGCCAGTAGGCCCGGGACAGGGAATGAAAAACTGTTTTTT	CASRPGTGNEKLFF
TRBV29-1	TRBJ2-7	.	.	TGCAGCGTTGGGGCAGGGTCCTACGAGCAGTACTTC	CSVGAGSYEQYF
TRBV4-1	TRBJ2-3	.	.	TGCGCCAGCCAGAGGGAGATACAGGGGACTGGCACAGATACGCAGTATTTT	CASQREIQGTGTDTQYF
TRBV5-4	TRBJ2-5	.	.	TGTGCCAGCAGTGCGGACACGGCGGAAGAGACCCAGTACTTC	CASSADTAEETQYF
TRBV5-6	TRBJ2-1	.	.	TGTGCCAGCAGCTTGGTTGGGGGGAGCTCCTACAATGAGCAGTTCTTC	CASSLVGGSSYNEQFF
TRBV19	TRBJ1-4	TRBD1	.	TGTGCCAGTTCGGGACAGACAAATGAAAAACTGTTTTTT	CASSGQTNEKLFF
TRBV3-1/TRBV3-2	TRBJ1-3	.	.	TGTGCCAGCAGCCAGTCCGGCAGGATAACTGGAAACACCATATATTTT	CASSQSGRITGNTIYF
TRBV19	TRBJ2-1	TRBD1	.	TGTGCCAGTGGCCGGGACAGGGCCTACAATGAGCAGTTCTTC	CASGRDRAYNEQFF
TRBV15	TRBJ2-1	.	.	TGTGCCACCGGGGGGAGTTACAATGAGCAGTTCTTC	CATGGSYNEQFF
TRBV4-1	TRBJ2-7	TRBD2	.	TGCGCCAGCAGCCAAGTCGCTGGGACTAGCGTCTCCTACGAGCAGTACTTC	CASSQVAGTSVSYEQYF
TRBV28	TRBJ1-3	.	once	TGTGCCAGCAGCTCCCAGTGGCCTGGAAACACCATATATTTT	CASSSQWPGNTIYF
TRBV11-2	TRBJ2-5	TRBD2	.	TGTGCCAGCAGCTTAGCTCCCCCACCTAGCGGGCTCGGAGAGACCCAGTACTTC	CASSLAPPPSGLGETQYF
TRBV7-9	TRBJ1-2	TRBD1	.	TGTGCCAGCAGCCGATACCAGGACCGGGACAGGGGGCTCTATGGCTACACCTTC	CASSRYQDRDRGLYGYTF
TRBV3-1/TRBV3-2	TRBJ2-5	.	.	TGTGCCAGCAGCCAACCCCCCAGGGCTGGAGAGACCCAGTACTTC	CASSQPPRAGETQYF
TRBV29-1	TRBJ1-4	.	.	TGCAGCGTTGCCGACTCCGGCACTAATGAAAAACTGTTTTTT	CSVADSGTNEKLFF
TRBV7-9	TRBJ2-5	TRBD1	.	TGTGCCAGCAGCCCCCGACAGGGACGGACCCAGTACTTC	CASSPRQGRTQYF
TRBV10-3	TRBJ1-2	TRBD1	.	TGTGCCACCGGGGACAGCGAAACTAACTATGGCTACACCTTC	CATGDSETNYGYTF
TRBV24-1	TRBJ1-3	.	.	TGTGCCACCAGTGTAATCGTTGCTGGAAACACCATATATTTT	CATSVIVAGNTIYF
TRBV12-1	TRBJ2-1	.	few	TGTGCCAGCAGCAACGGGACTAGCTCCTACAATGAGCAGTTCTTC	CASSNGTSSYNEQFF
TRBV2	TRBJ2-7	TRBD2	few	TGTGCCAGCACCCTGACTTCTGGGGGGGGTCATACGGCCTACGAGCAGTACTTC	CASTLTSGGGHTAYEQYF
TRBV20-1	TRBJ2-7	.	.	TGCAGTGCTAGCGGGAGTTACGAGCAGTACTTC	CSASGSYEQYF
TRBV14	TRBJ2-5	.	once	TGTGCCAGCAGCCAGCGGATCAGCGGAGCGGGCCTCGGAGAGACCCAGTACTTC	CASSQRISGAGLGETQYF
TRBV18	TRBJ1-5	TRBD1	.	TGTGCCAGCTCGCTAGGGACAGCCGAAAATCAGCCCCAGCATTTT	CASSLGTAENQPQHF
TRBV2	TRBJ2-7	.	.	TGTGCCAGTGGGGGAAGACAGGCGAAAGAGCAGTACTTC	CASGGRQAKEQYF
TRBV3-1/TRBV3-2	TRBJ2-1	TRBD2	.	TGTGCCAGCAGCCGCGAGCGGGAGTACAATGAGCAGTTCTTC	CASSREREYNEQFF
TRBV3-1/TRBV3-2	TRBJ2-7	.	.	TGTGCCAGCAGCCAAGATCAGGGGTACGAGCAGTACTTC	CASSQDQGYEQYF
TRBV5-5	TRBJ2-5	TRBD1	.	TGTGCCAGCAGCTTGCTCCCTCGGGTTAGGGGGCCAGGGGAGACCCAGTACTTC	CASSLLPRVRGPGETQYF
TRBV4-1	TRBJ1-3	TRBD1	.	TGCGCCAGCAGCCACGGACAGGGGGGGGTTGTCTCTGGAAACACCATATATTTT	CASSHGQGGVVSGNTIYF
TRBV5-1	TRBJ2-1	.	.	TGCGCCAGCAGCTTAAACAGTTACAATGAGCAGTTCTTC	CASSLNSYNEQFF
TRBV5-6	TRBJ1-4	.	.	TGTGCCAGCAGCTCTAGTAGGGAGGGAGAAAAACTGTTTTTT	CASSSSREGEKLFF
TRBV4-2	TRBJ2-3	TRBD2	.	TGTGCCAGCAGCCAAGATTACGCGGGAGTAGGAGATACGCAGTATTTT	CASSQDYAGVGDTQYF
TRBV5-4	TRBJ1-1	.	many	TGTGCCAGCAGCTTGGAAATGCGATCGGGGACTGAAGCTTTCTTT	CASSLEMRSGTEAFF
TRBV28	TRBJ1-5	.	.	TGTGCCAGCAACAGTAAGGGGAGCAATCAGCCCCAGCATTTT	CASNSKGSNQPQHF
TRBV6-4	TRBJ1-5	.	.	TGTGCCAGCAGTGATAAAAAGGGCCAGGGCTTTCAGCCCCAGCATTTT	CASSDKKGQGFQPQHF
TRBV5-5	TRBJ2-1	TRBD2	.	TGTGCCAGCAGCTTGGAACCGGGACTAGCGGGCCAGAAATACAATGAGCAGTTCTTC	CASSLEPGLAGQKYNEQFF
TRBV7-9	TRBJ2-1	.	.	TGTGCCAGCAGCCCAGCGGCACCAAGGGATGAGCAGTTCTTC	CASSPAAPRDEQFF
TRBV6-5	TRBJ2-5	.	.	TGTGCCAGCAGTCTAGTTTATCAAGAGACCCAGTACTTC	CASSLVYQETQYF
TRBV19	TRBJ1-4	TRBD1	.	TGTGCCAGTAGTAAAAACAGGGGGGAAAAACTGTTTTTT	CASSKNRGEKLFF
TRBV24-1	TRBJ2-1	TRBD2	.	TGTGCCACCAGTGACAGACTAGCGGAAGGAGAGCAGTTCTTC	CATSDRLAEGEQFF
TRBV20-1	TRBJ2-1	.	.	TGCAGTGCTGGTGGCACCCTAGCTTTCTACAATGAGCAGTTCTTC	CSAGGTLAFYNEQFF
TRBV2	TRBJ2-1	TRBD1	.	TGTGCCAGCAGTGATAGGATCTACGGGACAGGGGTGGTCAATGAGCAGTTCTTC	CASSDRIYGTGVVNEQFF
TRBV6-4	TRBJ2-1	TRBD2	.	TGTGCCAGCAGCCCCGGGACTAGCGGGTACTACAATGAGCAGTTCTTC	CASSPGTSGYYNEQFF
TRBV18	TRBJ1-1	TRBD1	.	TGTGCCAGCTCCCCTTACGTTCTAACGGGAGAGACAGGGGGCTGGTACACTGAAGCTTTCTTT	CASSPYVLTGETGGWYTEAFF
TRBV15	TRBJ1-3	TRBD1	once	TGTGCCACCAGCAGAGGACCAGGGGGGACTGGAAACACCATATATTTT	CATSRGPGGTGNTIYF
TRBV5-1	TRBJ2-7	TRBD1	.	TGCGCCAGCAGCTTGGGACAGGGGGTATCCGAGCAGTACTTC	CASSLGQGVSEQYF
TRBV3-1/TRBV3-2	TRBJ2-6	.	.	TGTGCCAGCAGCCCCGAGCCGTGGAGGCCCAGTAACTCTGGGGCCAACGTCCTGACTTTC	CASSPEPWRPSNSGANVLTF
TRBV7-9	TRBJ1-2	.	.	TGTGCCAGCAGCTCAGCCGGGATACTATCATATGGCTACACCTTC	CASSSAGILSYGYTF
TRBV5-1	TRBJ2-2	.	.	TGCGCCAGCAGCTTGCCTGATCCCGGGAACACCGGGGAGCTGTTTTTT	CASSLPDPGNTGELFF
TRBV19	TRBJ1-1	.	.	TGTGCCAGTAAAGGAACAGCGGGTATGAACACTGAAGCTTTCTTT	CASKGTAGMNTEAFF
TRBV4-1	TRBJ2-2	TRBD2	.	TGCGCCAGCAGCCAAGATCCTAGCGGGAACACCGGGGAGCTGTTTTTT	CASSQDPSGNTGELFF